The rows below give T cell receptor beta chains drawn from one sample of a study of blood T cell repertoires in COVID-19. This table comes from immunoSEQ multiplex PCR, and its TCRdb copy is limited to in-frame clones, with some not included. The sample carries a few hundred thousand clones, around 90% recorded once. The sequenced sample consisted of peripheral blood. These receptors were taken from a woman between 70 and 85 years old with COVID-19, enrolled during active disease. The CDR3 runs from the conserved cysteine through the conserved F or W. The D gene is left open where the match is weak. Expanded clones get a size class; other rows say once, few or many, or leave the size out.

j_call v_call clone_size d_call cdr3_nt cdr3_aa
TRBJ2-5 TRBV5-4 - TRBD1 TGTGCCAGCAGCTCGCCCGGACAGGGATCGTTGGAGACCCAGTACTTC CASSSPGQGSLETQYF
TRBJ1-2 TRBV18 - - TGTGCCAGCTCACTACTGGGCAGGGACTATGGCTACACCTTC CASSLLGRDYGYTF
TRBJ2-1 TRBV6-2/TRBV6-3 - TRBD2 TGTGCCAGCAGTTACTCGAGGGAAGCGGGAGTTTGGAATGAGCAGTTCTTC CASSYSREAGVWNEQFF
TRBJ2-7 TRBV7-2 - TRBD2 TGTGCCAGCAGCTTAGTGGCTAGCGGGACCTACGAGCAGTACTTC CASSLVASGTYEQYF
TRBJ1-2 TRBV6-5 - - TGTGCCAGCAGTTCCGGGAACAAGGCCCGAGGCTACACCTTC CASSSGNKARGYTF
TRBJ2-3 TRBV27 - TRBD2 TGTGCCAGCAGTACCCCGACTAGCGGGAGGGCGAGAACAGATACGCAGTATTTT CASSTPTSGRARTDTQYF
TRBJ1-2 TRBV27 - - TGTGCCAGCAGTTTATCGCGACTCCACTATGGCTACACCTTC CASSLSRLHYGYTF
TRBJ2-7 TRBV5-5 - TRBD1 TGTGCCAGCAGCTCTCCCGGAGACAGGGGGGGCTACGAGCAGTACTTC CASSSPGDRGGYEQYF
TRBJ2-2 TRBV6-1 - - TGTGCCAGCAGTGACAGGCCGAACACCGGGGAGCTGTTTTTT CASSDRPNTGELFF
TRBJ1-4 TRBV2 - - TGTGCCAGCAGTAACAGGGTCGATGAAAAACTGTTTTTT CASSNRVDEKLFF
TRBJ2-1 TRBV7-8 - TRBD1 TGTGCCAGCAGCTCCCCGGTGAGGACAGGGTTTGGTGAGCAGTTCTTC CASSSPVRTGFGEQFF
TRBJ1-2 TRBV7-2 - - TGTGCCAGCAGCCCAGGGGTCTATGGCTACACCTTC CASSPGVYGYTF
TRBJ1-5 TRBV30 few TRBD1 TGTGCCTGGAGTGCCGCAGGGGGGACTAGCAATCAGCCCCAGCATTTT CAWSAAGGTSNQPQHF
TRBJ1-1 TRBV19 once - TGTGCCAGTAGTCTCCTAACAGGGAAGAGGCCTGAAGCTTTCTTT CASSLLTGKRPEAFF
TRBJ1-2 TRBV7-2 - - TGTGCCAGCAGCTTAAGGGACTCGCCAGGGAACTATGGCTACACCTTC CASSLRDSPGNYGYTF
TRBJ1-5 TRBV19 - - TGTGCCAGTAGTAGAACTACAGGGACCGATCAGCCCCAGCATTTT CASSRTTGTDQPQHF
TRBJ1-1 TRBV18 - - TGTGCCAGCTCACCAAAACAGAACACTGAAGCTTTCTTT CASSPKQNTEAFF
TRBJ2-3 TRBV7-9 - TRBD2 TGTGCCAGCAGCTTGACTAGCGGGAGTGGCGATACGCAGTATTTT CASSLTSGSGDTQYF
TRBJ1-1 TRBV6-2/TRBV6-3 - - TGTGCCAGCAGTTATGGGGCAGGAGGGACTGAAGCTTTCTTT CASSYGAGGTEAFF
TRBJ1-1 TRBV6-6 - TRBD1 TGTGCCAGCAGTTACTCAAGGACAGGGGAGGCCACTGAAGCTTTCTTT CASSYSRTGEATEAFF
TRBJ2-6 TRBV28 once - TGTGCCAGCAGTCCAACGACCCTAGACAGAGACTCTGGGGCCAACGTCCTGACTTTC CASSPTTLDRDSGANVLTF
TRBJ1-2 TRBV9 - - TGTGCCAGCAGCGTAGGGGTCAGGGGTGGCTACACCTTC CASSVGVRGGYTF
TRBJ2-1 TRBV28 - TRBD2 TGTGCCAGCAGTTTTCGGATCTGGCGGGAGAACTCCTACAATGAGCAGTTCTTC CASSFRIWRENSYNEQFF
TRBJ2-3 TRBV19 - - TGTGCCAGTAGTATCCAGGGGAGCACAGATACGCAGTATTTT CASSIQGSTDTQYF
TRBJ1-1 TRBV6-2/TRBV6-3 - - TGTGCCAGCAGTACACAAGAGAACACTGAAGCTTTCTTT CASSTQENTEAFF
TRBJ1-2 TRBV28 - - TGTGCCAGCAGTACGGGGGGGATCGATGGCTACACCTTC CASSTGGIDGYTF
TRBJ1-1 TRBV18 - - TGTGCCAGCTCACCAAACCAGGGGTACACTGAAGCTTTCTTT CASSPNQGYTEAFF
TRBJ1-6 TRBV27 - TRBD1 TGTGCCAGCAGTTCACAGGGGAATAATTCACCCCTCCACTTT CASSSQGNNSPLHF
TRBJ1-6 TRBV28 - TRBD1 TGTGCCAGCAGACGACAGGGGATCAATTCACCCCTCCACTTT CASRRQGINSPLHF
TRBJ2-1 TRBV11-3 - - TGTGCCAGCAGCTTTTTAGCAGGGTCCAATGAGCAGTTCTTC CASSFLAGSNEQFF
TRBJ2-5 TRBV6-9 once - TGTGCCAGCAGTTTACTAGCTCGGGAGACCCAGTACTTC CASSLLARETQYF
TRBJ1-2 TRBV5-1 - - TGCGCCAGCAGATCCAGCGGGAGGCTGCGCGGCTACACCTTC CASRSSGRLRGYTF
TRBJ1-1 TRBV28 - - TGTGCCAGCAGAAGGGGACTGCCGAACACTGAAGCTTTCTTT CASRRGLPNTEAFF
TRBJ2-2 TRBV15 few - TGTGCCACCAGCAGAGACCACCTAGCGACGAACACCGGGGAGCTGTTTTTT CATSRDHLATNTGELFF
TRBJ2-3 TRBV24-1 - TRBD2 TGTGCCACCAGTGAGTGGACTAGCGGAGCCTCAGATACGCAGTATTTT CATSEWTSGASDTQYF
TRBJ1-6 TRBV3-1/TRBV3-2 - TRBD1 TGTGCCAGCAGCCAGCGGACAGGAAGATTAGGTTCACCCCTCCACTTT CASSQRTGRLGSPLHF